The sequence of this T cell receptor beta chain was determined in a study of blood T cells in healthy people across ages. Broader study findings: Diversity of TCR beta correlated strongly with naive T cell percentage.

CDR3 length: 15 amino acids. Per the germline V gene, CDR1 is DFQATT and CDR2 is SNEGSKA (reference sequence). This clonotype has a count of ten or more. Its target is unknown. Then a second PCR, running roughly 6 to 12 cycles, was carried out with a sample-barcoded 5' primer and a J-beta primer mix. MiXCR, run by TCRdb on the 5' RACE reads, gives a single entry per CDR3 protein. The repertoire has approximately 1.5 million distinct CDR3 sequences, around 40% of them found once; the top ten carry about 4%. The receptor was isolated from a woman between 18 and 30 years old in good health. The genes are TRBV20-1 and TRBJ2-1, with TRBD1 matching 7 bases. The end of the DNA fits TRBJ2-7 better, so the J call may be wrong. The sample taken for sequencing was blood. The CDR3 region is CSADPGQSSYNEQYF. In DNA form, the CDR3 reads TGCAGTGCGGATCCGGGACAGAGCTCCTACAATGAGCAGTACTTC.